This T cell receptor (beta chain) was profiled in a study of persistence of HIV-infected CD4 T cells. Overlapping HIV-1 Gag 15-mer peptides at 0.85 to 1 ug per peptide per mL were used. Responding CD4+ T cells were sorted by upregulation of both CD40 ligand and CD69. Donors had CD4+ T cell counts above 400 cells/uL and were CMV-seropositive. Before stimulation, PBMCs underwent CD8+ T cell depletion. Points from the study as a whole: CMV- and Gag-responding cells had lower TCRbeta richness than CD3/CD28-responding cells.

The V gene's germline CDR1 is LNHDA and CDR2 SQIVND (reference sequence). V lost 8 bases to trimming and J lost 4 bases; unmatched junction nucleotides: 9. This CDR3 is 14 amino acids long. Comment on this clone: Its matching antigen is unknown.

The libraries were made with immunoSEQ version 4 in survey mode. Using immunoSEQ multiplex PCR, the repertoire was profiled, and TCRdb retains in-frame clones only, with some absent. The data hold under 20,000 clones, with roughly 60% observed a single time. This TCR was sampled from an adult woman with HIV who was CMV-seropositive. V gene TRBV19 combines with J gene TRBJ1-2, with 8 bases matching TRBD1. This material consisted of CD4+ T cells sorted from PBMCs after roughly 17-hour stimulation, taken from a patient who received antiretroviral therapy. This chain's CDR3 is CASEGDRFGYGYTF. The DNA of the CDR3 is TGTGCCAGTGAGGGGGACAGGTTCGGCTATGGCTACACCTTC.